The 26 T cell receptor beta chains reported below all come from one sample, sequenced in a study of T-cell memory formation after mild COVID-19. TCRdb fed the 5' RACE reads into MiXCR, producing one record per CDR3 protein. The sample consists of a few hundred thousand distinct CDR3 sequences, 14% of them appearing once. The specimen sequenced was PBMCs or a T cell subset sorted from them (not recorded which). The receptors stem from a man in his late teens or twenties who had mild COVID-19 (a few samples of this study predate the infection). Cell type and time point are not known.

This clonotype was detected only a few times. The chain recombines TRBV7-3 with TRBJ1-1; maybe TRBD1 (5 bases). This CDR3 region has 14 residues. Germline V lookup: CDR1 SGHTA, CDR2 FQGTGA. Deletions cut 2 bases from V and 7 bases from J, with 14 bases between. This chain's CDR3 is CASSLGGPKVEAFF. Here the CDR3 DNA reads TGTGCCAGCAGCTTAGGGGGACCCAAAGTTGAAGCTTTCTTT.

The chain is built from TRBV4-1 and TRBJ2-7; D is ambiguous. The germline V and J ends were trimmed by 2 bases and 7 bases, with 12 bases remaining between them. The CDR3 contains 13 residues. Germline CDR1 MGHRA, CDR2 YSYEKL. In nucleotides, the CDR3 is TGCGCCAGCAGCCAACAGGACCTTCGGGAGCAGTACTTC. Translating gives CASSQQDLREQYF.

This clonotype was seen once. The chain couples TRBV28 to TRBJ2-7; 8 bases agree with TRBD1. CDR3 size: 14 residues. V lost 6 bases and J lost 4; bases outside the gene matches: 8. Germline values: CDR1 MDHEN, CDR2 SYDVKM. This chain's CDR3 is CASSQPGQVYEQYV. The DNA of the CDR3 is TGTGCCAGCAGCCAGCCGGGACAGGTTTACGAGCAGTACGTC.

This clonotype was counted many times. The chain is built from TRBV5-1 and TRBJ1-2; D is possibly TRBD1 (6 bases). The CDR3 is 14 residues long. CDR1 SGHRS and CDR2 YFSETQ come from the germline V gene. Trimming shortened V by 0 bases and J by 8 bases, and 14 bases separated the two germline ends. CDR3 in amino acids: CASSLGLQGSGYTF. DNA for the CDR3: TGCGCCAGCAGCTTGGGTTTACAGGGAAGCGGCTACACCTTC.

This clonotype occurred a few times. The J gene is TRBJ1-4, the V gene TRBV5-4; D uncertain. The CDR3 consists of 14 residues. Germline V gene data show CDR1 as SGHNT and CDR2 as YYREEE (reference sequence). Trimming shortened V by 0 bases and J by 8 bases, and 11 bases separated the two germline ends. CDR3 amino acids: CASSLAGGDEKLFF. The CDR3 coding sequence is TGTGCCAGCAGCTTGGCGGGTGGTGACGAAAAACTGTTTTTT. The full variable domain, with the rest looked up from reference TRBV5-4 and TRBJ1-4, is ETGVTQSPTHLIKTRGQQVTLRCSSQSGHNTVSWYQQALGQGPQFIFQYYREEENGRGNFPPRFSGLQFPNYSSELNVNALELDDSALYLCASSLAGGDEKLFFGSGTQLSVL.

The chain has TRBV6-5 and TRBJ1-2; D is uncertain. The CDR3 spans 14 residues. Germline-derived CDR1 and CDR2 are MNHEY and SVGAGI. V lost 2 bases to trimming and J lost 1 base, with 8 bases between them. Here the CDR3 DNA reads TGTGCCAGCAGTTACAGTGGTTTTAACTATGGCTACACCTTC. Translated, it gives CASSYSGFNYGYTF.

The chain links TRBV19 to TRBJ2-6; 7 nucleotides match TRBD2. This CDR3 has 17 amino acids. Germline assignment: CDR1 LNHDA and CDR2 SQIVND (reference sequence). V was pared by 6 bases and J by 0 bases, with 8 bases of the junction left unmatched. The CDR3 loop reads CASRPGGGSSGANVLTF. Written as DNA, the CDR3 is TGTGCCAGTAGGCCTGGGGGGGGAAGCTCTGGGGCCAACGTCCTGACTTTC.

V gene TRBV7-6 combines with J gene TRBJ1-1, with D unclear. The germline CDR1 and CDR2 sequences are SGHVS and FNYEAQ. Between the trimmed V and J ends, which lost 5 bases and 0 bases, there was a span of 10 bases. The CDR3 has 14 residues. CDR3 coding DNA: TGTGCCAGCAGCCCCCGCAGGCTGAACACTGAAGCTTTCTTT. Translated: CASSPRRLNTEAFF.

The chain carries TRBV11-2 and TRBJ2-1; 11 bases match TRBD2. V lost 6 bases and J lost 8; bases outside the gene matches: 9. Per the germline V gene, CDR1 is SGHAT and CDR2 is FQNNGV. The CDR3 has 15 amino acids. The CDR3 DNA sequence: TGTGCCAGCAGAGATCCTAGCGGGAGGACCCATGAGCAGTTCTTC. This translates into CASRDPSGRTHEQFF.

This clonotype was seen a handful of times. CDR3 nucleotide sequence: TGCGCCAGCAGCCAAGATTCCGTTTATGAAAAACTGTTTTTT. Translation gives CASSQDSVYEKLFF. The chain recombines TRBV4-1 with TRBJ1-4; D is undetermined. Germline CDR1 is MGHRA and CDR2 is YSYEKL. The CDR3 extends over 14 amino acids. Trimming removed 0 bases from V and 6 bases from J, with 8 bases in between.

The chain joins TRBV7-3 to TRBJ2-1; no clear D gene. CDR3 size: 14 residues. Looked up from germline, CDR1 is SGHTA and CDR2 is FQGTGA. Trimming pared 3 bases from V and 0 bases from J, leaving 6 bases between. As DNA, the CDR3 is TGTGCCAGCAGCTTTCCTGGCTCCTACAATGAGCAGTTCTTC. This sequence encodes CASSFPGSYNEQFF.

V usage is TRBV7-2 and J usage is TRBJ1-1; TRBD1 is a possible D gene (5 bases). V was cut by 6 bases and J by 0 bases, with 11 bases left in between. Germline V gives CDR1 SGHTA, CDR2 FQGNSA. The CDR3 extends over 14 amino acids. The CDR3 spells CASRGDLMNTEAFF. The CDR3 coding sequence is TGTGCCAGCAGGGGGGACCTCATGAACACTGAAGCTTTCTTT.

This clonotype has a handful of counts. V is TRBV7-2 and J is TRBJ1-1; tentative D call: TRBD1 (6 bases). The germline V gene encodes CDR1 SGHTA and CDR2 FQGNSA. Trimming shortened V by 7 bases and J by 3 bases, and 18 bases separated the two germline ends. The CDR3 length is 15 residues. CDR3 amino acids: CASIETTGWDTEAFF. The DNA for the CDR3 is TGTGCCAGCATCGAAACCACAGGGTGGGACACTGAAGCTTTCTTT.

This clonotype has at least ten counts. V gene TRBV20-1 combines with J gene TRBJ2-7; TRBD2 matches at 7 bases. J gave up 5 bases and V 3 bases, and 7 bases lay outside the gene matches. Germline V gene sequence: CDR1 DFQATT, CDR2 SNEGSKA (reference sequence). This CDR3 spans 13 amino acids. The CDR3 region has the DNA TGCAGTGCTAGCTCGGGGCTAGCGGACGAGCAGTACTTC. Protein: CSASSGLADEQYF.

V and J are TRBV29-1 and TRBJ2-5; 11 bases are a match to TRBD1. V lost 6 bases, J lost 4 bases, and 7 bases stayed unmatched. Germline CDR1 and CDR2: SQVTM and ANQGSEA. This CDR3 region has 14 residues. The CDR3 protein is CSVDWTGGGETQYF. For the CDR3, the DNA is TGCAGCGTCGACTGGACAGGGGGCGGAGAGACCCAGTACTTC.

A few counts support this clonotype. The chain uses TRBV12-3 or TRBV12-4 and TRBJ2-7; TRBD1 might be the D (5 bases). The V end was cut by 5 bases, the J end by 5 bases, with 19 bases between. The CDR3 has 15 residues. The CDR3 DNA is TGTGCCAGCAGTGCCGCCAGGGCTGGGGTGGACGAGCAGTACGTC. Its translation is CASSAARAGVDEQYV.

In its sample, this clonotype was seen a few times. The CDR3 loop reads CATSDRFGELFF. DNA for the CDR3: TGTGCCACCAGTGACAGGTTCGGGGAGCTGTTTTTT. The gene calls are TRBV24-1 and TRBJ2-2; D ambiguous. The CDR3 runs to 12 residues. Trimming cost V 4 bases and J 7 bases, with 6 bases left between them. Per the germline V gene, CDR1 is KGHDR and CDR2 is SFDVKD.

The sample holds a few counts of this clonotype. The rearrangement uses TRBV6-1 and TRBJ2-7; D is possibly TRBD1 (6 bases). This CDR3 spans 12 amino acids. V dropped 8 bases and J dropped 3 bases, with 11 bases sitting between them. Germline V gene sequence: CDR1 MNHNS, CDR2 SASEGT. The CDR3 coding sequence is TGTGCCAGCGGGGTCAGGGGCTACGAGCAGTACGTC. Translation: CASGVRGYEQYV.

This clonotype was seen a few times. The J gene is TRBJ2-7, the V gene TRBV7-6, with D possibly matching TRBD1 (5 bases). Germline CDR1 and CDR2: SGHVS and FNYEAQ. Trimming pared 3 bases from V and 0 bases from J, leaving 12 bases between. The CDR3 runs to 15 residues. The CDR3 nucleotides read TGTGCCAGCAGCTTTAGGACATCAAGCTCCTACGAGCAGTACTTC. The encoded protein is CASSFRTSSSYEQYF.

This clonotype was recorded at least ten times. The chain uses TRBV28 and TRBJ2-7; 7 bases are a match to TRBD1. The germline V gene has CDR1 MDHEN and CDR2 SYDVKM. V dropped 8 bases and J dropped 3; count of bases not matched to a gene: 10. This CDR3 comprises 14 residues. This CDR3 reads CASQPRQGDYEQYV. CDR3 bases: TGTGCCAGCCAGCCTAGACAGGGAGACTACGAGCAGTACGTC.

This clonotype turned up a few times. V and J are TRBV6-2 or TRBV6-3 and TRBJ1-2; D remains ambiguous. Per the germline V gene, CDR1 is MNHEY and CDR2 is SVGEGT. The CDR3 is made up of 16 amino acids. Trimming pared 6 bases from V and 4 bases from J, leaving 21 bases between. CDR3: CASSLITRTNIYGYTF. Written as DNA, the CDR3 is TGTGCCAGCAGCCTCATCACAAGGACGAATATCTATGGCTACACCTTC.

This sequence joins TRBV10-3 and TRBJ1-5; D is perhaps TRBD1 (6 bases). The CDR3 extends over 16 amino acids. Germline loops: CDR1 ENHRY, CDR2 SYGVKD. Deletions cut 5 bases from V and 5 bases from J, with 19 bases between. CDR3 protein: CAISLTFGGRDQPQHF. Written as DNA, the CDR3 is TGTGCCATCAGTCTCACCTTCGGGGGGCGCGATCAGCCCCAGCATTTT.

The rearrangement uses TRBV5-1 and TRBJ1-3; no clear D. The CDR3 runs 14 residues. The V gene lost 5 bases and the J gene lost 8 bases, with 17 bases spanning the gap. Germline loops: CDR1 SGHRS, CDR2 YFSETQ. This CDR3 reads CASRPDLGLDTIYF. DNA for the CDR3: TGCGCCAGCAGACCGGACTTAGGCCTCGACACCATATATTTT.

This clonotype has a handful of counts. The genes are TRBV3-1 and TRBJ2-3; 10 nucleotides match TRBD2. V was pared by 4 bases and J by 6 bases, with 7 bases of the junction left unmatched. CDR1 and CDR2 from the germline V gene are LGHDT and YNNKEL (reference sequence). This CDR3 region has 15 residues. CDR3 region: CASSLLGTSDDTQYF. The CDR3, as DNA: TGTGCCAGCAGCCTACTAGGGACTAGCGACGATACGCAGTATTTT.

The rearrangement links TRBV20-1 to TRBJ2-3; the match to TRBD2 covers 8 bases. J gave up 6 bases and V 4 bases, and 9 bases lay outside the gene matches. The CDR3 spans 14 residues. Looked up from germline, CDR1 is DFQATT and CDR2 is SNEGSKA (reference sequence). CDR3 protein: CSAKKSGGKDTQYF. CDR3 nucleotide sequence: TGCAGTGCTAAGAAAAGCGGGGGTAAGGATACGCAGTATTTT.

This CDR3 is CASSEADLYGYTF. The CDR3 bases are TGTGCCAGCAGTGAAGCAGACCTTTATGGCTACACCTTC. This sequence joins TRBV25-1 and TRBJ1-2; D is ambiguous. V was shortened by 2 bases and J by 5 bases, with 9 bases between the two germline ends. Germline values: CDR1 MGHDK, CDR2 SYGVNS. The CDR3 sequence is 13 residues long.